Following are 5 T cell receptor beta chains from one sample sequenced in a study of cytomegalovirus exposure and HLA in healthy donors. The PCR was carried out with 60 Vbeta primers and 13 Jbeta primers. Produced via immunoSEQ multiplex PCR; TCRdb's table is partial and in-frame only. The data contain under 150,000 clones, roughly 72% of them singletons. Sample: PBMCs. All receptors derive from a woman aged 40 to 50 in good health and CMV-seropositive.

This chain links TRBV19 with TRBJ1-5; the match to TRBD1 covers 7 bases. The CDR3 is 14 amino acids. Germline values: CDR1 LNHDA, CDR2 SQIVND (reference sequence). Trimming at V came to 6 bases and at J to 11 bases, leaving 13 bases not matched to a gene. DNA for the CDR3: TGTGCCAGTAGGGCAGGGGGTTCTGGAGGGGCCCAGCATTTT. This codes for CASRAGGSGGAQHF.

This chain joins TRBV30 and TRBJ2-7; D not certain. Germline-derived CDR1 and CDR2 are GTSNPN and SVGIG (reference sequence). The CDR3 runs to 11 residues. The CDR3 reads CAILLVYEQYF. CDR3 DNA sequence: TGTGCGATTCTGCTAGTCTACGAGCAGTACTTC.

This clone was counted only a few times. The rearrangement links TRBV7-9 to TRBJ2-5, with 9 positions matching TRBD2. The length of the CDR3 is 15 residues. Germline V lookup: CDR1 SEHNR, CDR2 FQNEAQ (reference sequence). Unmatched junction bases numbered 8, after V lost 1 base and J lost 8 bases. DNA for the CDR3: TGTGCCAGCAGCTTAGAGGGACTAGCCCAAGTAACCCAGTACTTC. Its protein product is CASSLEGLAQVTQYF.

The chain is built from TRBV6-1 and TRBJ1-6; no definite D call. The germline V gene has CDR1 MNHNS and CDR2 SASEGT. The ends were cut back, 2 bases at V and 5 bases at J, with 4 bases in the middle. CDR3 size: 13 residues. This CDR3 is CASSERDNSPLHF. Written as DNA, the CDR3 is TGTGCCAGCAGTGAACGGGATAATTCACCCCTCCACTTT.

The chain combines TRBV5-1 with TRBJ1-2; no reliable D call. The CDR3 extends over 14 amino acids. Germline V CDR1 and CDR2: SGHRS, YFSETQ. V lost 0 bases, J lost 0 bases, and 6 bases lay in between. The DNA for the CDR3 is TGCGCCAGCAGCTTGGCCACGGCTAACTATGGCTACACCTTC. The encoded protein is CASSLATANYGYTF.